This T cell receptor beta chain originates from a study of spatial heterogeneity in lung cancer. Study at large: Detected beta-chain sequences consistently exceeded alpha-chain sequences. Findings and caveats of the study: Ubiquitous expanded tumor TCRs were observed in blood more at resection than follow-up.

In the library, each TCR cDNA molecule bore its own unique molecular identifier. TCRdb analysed the 5' RACE reads with MiXCR anew, one entry per CDR3 protein. The table shows about 38,000 distinct CDR3 sequences, with 6.5% to 9.5% occurring only once. This clonotype was found a few times. Its target is unknown. Time point in this sample: sample taken at primary tumor resection. The study sequenced unsorted whole RNA from tumor, nontumor lung or frozen PBMC. Samples came from roughly 75 TRACERx patients with untreated early-stage lung cancer. Germline-derived CDR1 and CDR2 are MDHEN and SYDVKM. The CDR3 runs to 12 residues. V dropped 2 bases and J dropped 10 bases, with 11 bases sitting between them.

The chain uses TRBV28 and TRBJ1-1; D call uncertain. Specimen: PBMCs, collected at surgery. The clonotype was recovered from a male donor with early-stage non-small cell lung cancer. The CDR3 loop reads CASSLLLEGAFF. In DNA, the CDR3 is TGTGCCAGCAGTTTACTCCTGGAGGGAGCTTTCTTT.